This T cell receptor beta chain was captured by sequencing in a study of cytomegalovirus exposure and HLA in healthy donors. Study-wide results and caveats: Roughly uniform sequencing depth across donors was assumed, possibly incorrectly. Most TCR sequences were rare, but some public TCRs occurred in many donors. Most of the TCR beta V segments (in an earlier analysis) were productive either about 87% or about 30% of the time. In a later analysis, parvovirus B19, influenza, CMV and Epstein-Barr virus appeared linked to several top co-occurrence clusters.

Trimming left V 5 bases short and J 8 bases short, with 12 bases between. Germline lookup yields CDR1 SEHNR and CDR2 FQNEAQ (reference sequence). The CDR3 is 12 amino acids. The PCR employed 60 Vbeta primers together with 13 Jbeta primers. Using immunoSEQ multiplex PCR, the repertoire was profiled, and TCRdb retains in-frame clones only, with some absent. In the table there are some 170,000 clones, about 80% of which are singletons. Turning to this clone: Antigen specificity is unknown.

The sequenced sample was PBMCs. This receptor was obtained from a woman in her sixties or seventies in good health and CMV-seropositive. The chain couples TRBV7-9 to TRBJ1-2, with TRBD1 as a possible D gene (5 bases). The CDR3 spells CASSPNQGGYTF. In nucleotides, the CDR3 is TGTGCCAGCAGCCCGAACCAGGGAGGCTACACCTTC.